These T cell receptor beta chains were read from a single sample in a study of beta chain features in type 1 diabetes. Clones were read by immunoSEQ multiplex PCR, and TCRdb kept only the in-frame ones, dropping some. The sample consists of approximately 150,000 clones, 9.7% of them appearing once. Sequencing was performed on central memory CD4+ T cells from blood. The receptor source for this set is a woman aged 40 to 49 in good health. The CDR3 runs from the conserved cysteine through the conserved F or W. D genes are given only for firm matches. The size entry is marked missing in some rows and otherwise reads once, few, many or a size class.

d_call clone_size j_call v_call cdr3_nt cdr3_aa
- few TRBJ1-1 TRBV7-9 TGTGCCAGCAGATACAGGGAAAGTGAAGCTTTCTTT CASRYRESEAFF
TRBD1 - TRBJ1-3 TRBV18 TGTGCCAGCTCAACAGGGGGTGAGCGAAACACCATATATTTT CASSTGGERNTIYF
- - TRBJ2-7 TRBV18 TGTGCCAGCTCTCAAGACAGAGACGAGCAGTACTTC CASSQDRDEQYF
- - TRBJ1-3 TRBV11-2 TGTGCCAGCAGCCTCGGCAGCGGTACTGGAAACACCATATATTTT CASSLGSGTGNTIYF
- - TRBJ1-2 TRBV18 TGTGCCAGCTCACCCTTCGACTATGGCTACACCTTC CASSPFDYGYTF
TRBD2 few TRBJ2-3 TRBV9 TGTGCCAGCAGCCCTAGCGGGGGGGCTGTGAATACGCAGTATTTT CASSPSGGAVNTQYF
TRBD2 - TRBJ2-3 TRBV29-1 TGCAGCGTCAAAAGGGGACTAGCGGGGGGCAGGACAGATACGCAGTATTTT CSVKRGLAGGRTDTQYF
- few TRBJ1-3 TRBV13 TGTGCCAGCAGCCCATCCCGGGGAGGTTATGGAAACACCATATATTTT CASSPSRGGYGNTIYF
TRBD2 - TRBJ2-1 TRBV7-6 TGTGCCAGCAGCTTAGCGGCTAGCGGGGGCGTTTGGGTTGAGCAGTTCTTC CASSLAASGGVWVEQFF
TRBD1 - TRBJ1-2 TRBV27 TGTGCCAGCAGGCTACAGGGGGAATATGGCTACACCTTC CASRLQGEYGYTF
- - TRBJ2-1 TRBV9 TGTGCCAGCAGCGTAGACGGGGGGCCTTGGGATGAGCAGTTCTTC CASSVDGGPWDEQFF
TRBD1 many TRBJ1-2 TRBV4-1 TGCGCCAGCAGCCAAGATCGGGACAGGAACTATGGCTACACCTTC CASSQDRDRNYGYTF
- many TRBJ1-2 TRBV7-9 TGTGCCAGCAGCTTAGGACAGAGCTTCTATGGCTACACCTTC CASSLGQSFYGYTF
- - TRBJ1-4 TRBV6-5 TGTGCCAGCAGCCCCCGGACCGGGGTTAATGAAAAACTGTTTTTT CASSPRTGVNEKLFF
- few TRBJ2-6 TRBV5-4 TGTGCCAGCAGCCGTTCCCAGGGGTTTTGGGGGGCCAACGTCCTGACTTTC CASSRSQGFWGANVLTF
TRBD2 few TRBJ2-3 TRBV5-4 TGTGCCAGCAGCTTTAGACTAGCGGGGAGCACAGATACGCAGTATTTT CASSFRLAGSTDTQYF
- few TRBJ2-3 TRBV7-9 TGTGCCAGCAGCACTAGCACAGATACGCAGTATTTT CASSTSTDTQYF
- few TRBJ2-3 TRBV29-1 TGCAGCGTTTTATACTTAGATACGCAGTATTTT CSVLYLDTQYF
- - TRBJ2-3 TRBV19 TGTGCCAGTAGTATAGGGACAACGCCAGATACGCAGTATTTT CASSIGTTPDTQYF
TRBD2 - TRBJ2-1 TRBV18 TGTGCCAGCTCACAGGGCCTCCTAGCGGGGGGCCTCGGGCAGTTCTTC CASSQGLLAGGLGQFF
- few TRBJ1-2 TRBV18 TGTGCCAGCTCACCATATTCCCTTAACTATGGCTACACCTTC CASSPYSLNYGYTF
- few TRBJ1-5 TRBV5-6 TGTGCCAGCAGCTTGTTCACAGGGAAAGGCAATCAGCCCCAGCATTTT CASSLFTGKGNQPQHF
TRBD2 few TRBJ2-1 TRBV6-6 TGTGCCAGCAGGATAGCGGGGGGCATCTCCTACAATGAGCAGTTCTTC CASRIAGGISYNEQFF
TRBD2 - TRBJ2-5 TRBV7-2 TGTGCCAGCAGCTTACGGGCGGGGGGGGCCGGTGGAGAGACCCAGTACTTC CASSLRAGGAGGETQYF
TRBD1 - TRBJ1-4 TRBV7-2 TGTGCCAGCAGCGCAGACAGGGAAGGAAAACTGTTTTTT CASSADREGKLFF
TRBD2 - TRBJ2-5 TRBV18 TGTGCCAGCTCACCGATTCGCGGGGGACAAGAGACCCAGTACTTC CASSPIRGGQETQYF
TRBD2 few TRBJ2-7 TRBV7-9 TGTGCCAGCAGCTTAGAGGCGGGGGGGCCCTACGAGCAGTACTTC CASSLEAGGPYEQYF
- - TRBJ1-2 TRBV28 TGTGCCAGCAGTGGACAGAAGTATACCTTC CASSGQKYTF
- - TRBJ1-5 TRBV13 TGTGCCAGCAGCTTAGGTATGGCAAGAATCAATCAGCCCCAGCATTTT CASSLGMARINQPQHF
TRBD1 - TRBJ2-1 TRBV5-1 TGCGCCAGCAGCTTAACAGGGGGCGATCGGAGTGAGCAGTTCTTC CASSLTGGDRSEQFF
- few TRBJ2-7 TRBV7-9 TGTGCCAGCAGCTTCCCGGGGACACTTAATTCCTACGAGCAGTACTTC CASSFPGTLNSYEQYF
- once TRBJ2-7 TRBV19 TGTGCCAGTAGTCTCCACAGGGACGAGCAGTACTTC CASSLHRDEQYF
- - TRBJ2-2 TRBV6-6 TGTGCCAGCAGTTACTCAACAGGGAACACCGGGGAGCTGTTTTTT CASSYSTGNTGELFF
- few TRBJ1-1 TRBV6-1 TGTGCCAGCAGTGATGCCGCTGCCACAGGGACTGAAGCTTTCTTT CASSDAAATGTEAFF
TRBD2 few TRBJ2-7 TRBV6-5 TGTGCCAGCAGCCCACCTAGCGGGGGGCTGAGTGAGCAGTACTTC CASSPPSGGLSEQYF
- few TRBJ2-7 TRBV18 TGTGCCAGCTGCCCGACAGAGATCTCCTACGAGCAGTACTTC CASCPTEISYEQYF
TRBD2 - TRBJ2-1 TRBV2 TGTGCCAGCAGTGAATTGGGCGGGGGGAGTTACAATGAGCAGTTCTTC CASSELGGGSYNEQFF
- few TRBJ1-1 TRBV7-8 TGTGCCAGCAGCTCGAATGCGAACCTTGAAGCTTTCTTT CASSSNANLEAFF
- few TRBJ1-1 TRBV28 TGTGCCAGTGGGACACCCGGATACACTGAAGCTTTCTTT CASGTPGYTEAFF
- few TRBJ2-3 TRBV19 TGTGCCACCCGGGGGAGCGGCGCAGATACGCAGTATTTT CATRGSGADTQYF
TRBD1 - TRBJ1-5 TRBV19 TGTGCCATCTCACAGGGGGCCCGACTTGGCGATCAGCCCCAGCATTTT CAISQGARLGDQPQHF
- few TRBJ2-5 TRBV7-2 TGTGCCAGCAGCTCCCAGTTCGGGAAAGAGACCCAGTACTTC CASSSQFGKETQYF
- - TRBJ1-6 TRBV6-5 TGTGCCAGCAGCTCACGGGGTAAGGATTCACCCCTCCACTTT CASSSRGKDSPLHF
- few TRBJ2-7 TRBV7-8 TGTGCCAGCAGCTTGTTTGTCCTCTACGAGCAGTACTTC CASSLFVLYEQYF
- - TRBJ1-4 TRBV18 TGTGCCAGCTCAGAGCGGGGAACTAATGAAAAACTGTTTTTT CASSERGTNEKLFF
- few TRBJ1-6 TRBV6-1 TGTGCCAGCACCTATTGGACAGAATCACCCCTCCACTTT CASTYWTESPLHF
TRBD1 few TRBJ1-2 TRBV7-2 TGTGCCAGCAGCGACCGGACAGGGTTGAACTATGGCTACACCTTC CASSDRTGLNYGYTF
TRBD1 few TRBJ2-7 TRBV29-1 TGCAGCGTTGGGGTCATACAGGGGAACGAGCAGTACTTC CSVGVIQGNEQYF
- few TRBJ2-1 TRBV7-2 TGTGCCAGCAGCCGAGCGGGCGATTCCTACAATGAGCAGTTCTTC CASSRAGDSYNEQFF
TRBD1 - TRBJ1-2 TRBV28 TGTGCCAGCAGTTCGCAGGGGGCAGAGTACTATGGCTACACCTTC CASSSQGAEYYGYTF
TRBD1 - TRBJ1-2 TRBV6-5 TGTGCCAGCAGTCTCCCAGGGGGCGGGAATGGCTACACCTTC CASSLPGGGNGYTF
- few TRBJ2-7 TRBV5-1 TGCGCCAGCAGCTCCCGACGGGGGGCTTCCCCCGAGCAGTACTTC CASSSRRGASPEQYF